Presented here are 20 T cell receptor beta chains from one specimen sequenced in a study of T cell responses to AZD1222 COVID-19 vaccine. Profiled with immunoSEQ multiplex PCR; TCRdb holds only in-frame clones, not every one. The sample holds 88,000 or so clones, roughly 89% seen once. The specimen was peripheral blood, collected on day 0 of AZD1222 vaccination. The receptors shown here come from an adult in good health.

In the case of this clone: Other nucleotide sequences in the sample specify the same CDR3. The chain recombines TRBV20-1 with TRBJ2-1, with D uncertain. The germline CDR1 and CDR2 sequences are DFQATT and SNEGSKA (reference sequence). V shed 3 bases and J shed 6 bases, with 3 bases lying between them. The CDR3 totals 10 residues. CDR3 nucleotide sequence: TGCAGTGCTAGTTCCAATGAGCAGTTCTTC. This gives the protein CSASSNEQFF.

The chain has TRBV28 and TRBJ1-6; no clear D. Looked up from germline, CDR1 is MDHEN and CDR2 is SYDVKM. CDR3 length equals 15 residues. V lost 3 bases and J lost 3, with 9 bases in between. This chain's CDR3 is CASSLYRDYNSPLHF. CDR3 nucleotide sequence: TGTGCCAGCAGTTTGTATCGGGACTATAATTCACCCCTCCACTTT. The variable domain in full, completed from reference TRBV28 and TRBJ1-6, reads DVKVTQSSRYLVKRTGEKVFLECVQDMDHENMFWYRQDPGLGLRLIYFSYDVKMKEKGDIPEGYSVSREKKERFSLILESASTNQTSMYLCASSLYRDYNSPLHFGNGTRLTVT.

This chain joins TRBV5-1 and TRBJ2-7; 10 bases agree with TRBD2. This CDR3 contains 15 residues. The J segment lost 7 bases and the V segment lost 0 bases, leaving 7 bases of the junction unmatched. Germline V gene sequence: CDR1 SGHRS, CDR2 YFSETQ. CDR3 bases: TGCGCCAGCAGCTTGGAGCTAGCGGGAGTTGGGGAGCAGTACTTC. It translates to CASSLELAGVGEQYF.

This chain uses TRBV19 with TRBJ1-6, with TRBD1 matching over 8 bases. The CDR3 totals 16 residues. CDR1 and CDR2 (germline): LNHDA, SQIVND (reference sequence). V shed 4 bases and J 0 bases; nucleotides not matched to a gene: 2. The CDR3 sequence: CASSRTGSSYNSPLHF. In nucleotides, the CDR3 is TGTGCCAGTAGTAGGACAGGGAGCTCCTATAATTCACCCCTCCACTTT.

CDR3 sequence (DNA): TGTGCCAGCAGTCTGGTTTACGAGCAGTACTTC. Translating it yields CASSLVYEQYF. The genes are TRBV6-6 and TRBJ2-7; no definite D call. The V end lost 5 bases, the J end lost 4 bases, and 6 bases lay between the germline ends. This CDR3 is built from 11 residues. Germline V CDR1 and CDR2: MNHNY, SVGAGI (reference sequence).

The chain uses TRBV6-2 or TRBV6-3 and TRBJ1-5, with D hard to call. V lost 5 bases and J lost 2, with 13 bases in between. In germline, CDR1 is MNHEY, CDR2 SVGEGT. The CDR3 is made up of 15 amino acids. The CDR3 sequence: CASSPLSAGNQPQHF. CDR3 nucleotide sequence: TGTGCCAGCAGTCCCCTCTCGGCGGGCAATCAGCCCCAGCATTTT.

The V gene is TRBV5-5, the J gene TRBJ2-7, with D uncertain. This CDR3 region has 13 residues. The V gene's germline CDR1 is SGHKS and CDR2 YYEKEE (reference sequence). The V end lost 2 bases, the J end lost 1 base, and 7 bases lay between the germline ends. As DNA, the CDR3 is TGTGCCAGCAGCTTTAGCAGGTCCTACGAGCAGTACTTC. It is translated as CASSFSRSYEQYF.

This chain uses TRBV4-2 with TRBJ2-3; 7 nucleotides match TRBD1. This CDR3 spans 16 amino acids. Germline CDR1 and CDR2: LGHNA and YNFKEQ. V shed 0 bases, J shed 1 base, and the junction held 4 bases outside the gene matches. Written as DNA, the CDR3 is TGTGCCAGCAGCCAAGATTTAGGGGGCGGCACAGATACGCAGTATTTT. Its translation: CASSQDLGGGTDTQYF.

The V call is TRBV7-9, the J call TRBJ2-7; no definite D call. The CDR3 is 13 amino acids. The germline gives CDR1 SEHNR, CDR2 FQNEAQ (reference sequence). V was trimmed by 3 bases and J by 4 bases, leaving 10 bases between them. Here the CDR3 reads CASSFFSQYEQYF. CDR3 nucleotide sequence: TGTGCCAGCAGCTTCTTCTCACAGTACGAGCAGTACTTC. The full variable domain, completed using reference TRBV7-9 and TRBJ2-7, is DTGVSQNPRHKITKRGQNVTFRCDPISEHNRLYWYRQTLGQGPEFLTYFQNEAQLEKSRLLSDRFSAERPKGSFSTLEIQRTEQGDSAMYLCASSFFSQYEQYFGPGTRLTVT.

The rearrangement joins TRBV10-3 to TRBJ1-2, with D uncertain. The CDR3 runs 15 residues. Germline loops: CDR1 ENHRY, CDR2 SYGVKD. Trimming pared 4 bases from V and 0 bases from J, leaving 12 bases between. CDR3 residues: CAISAEGAPNYGYTF. In DNA form, the CDR3 reads TGTGCCATCAGTGCGGAGGGCGCCCCTAACTATGGCTACACCTTC.

V usage is TRBV27 and J usage is TRBJ2-5; D is possibly TRBD1 (6 bases). The germline V gene encodes CDR1 MNHEY and CDR2 SMNVEV (reference sequence). Trimming took 6 bases from V and 3 from J, leaving 11 bases between them. The CDR3 runs to 13 residues. The CDR3 protein is CASRGTLKETQYF. The CDR3 coding sequence is TGTGCCAGCAGGGGGACACTCAAAGAGACCCAGTACTTC.

The rearrangement joins TRBV5-4 to TRBJ2-7, with TRBD2 identical over 8 bases. Trimming at V came to 4 bases and at J to 3 bases, leaving 6 bases not matched to a gene. Germline CDR1 reads SGHNT; CDR2 reads YYREEE (reference sequence). The CDR3 is made up of 14 amino acids. CDR3 in DNA: TGTGCCAGCAGCCACGGGACTAGTCTCTACGAGCAGTACTTC. It is translated as CASSHGTSLYEQYF.

The chain employs TRBV6-6 and TRBJ1-4; no definite D call. The CDR3 has 16 residues. The ends were cut back, 5 bases at V and 6 bases at J, with 19 bases in the middle. Germline V gene sequence: CDR1 MNHNY, CDR2 SVGAGI (reference sequence). CDR3 in DNA: TGTGCCAGCAGTCAGCCGACCGGGCTCGACGATGAAAAACTGTTTTTT. This translates into CASSQPTGLDDEKLFF.

This chain links TRBV4-1 with TRBJ2-5; 8 bases are a match to TRBD1. V lost 4 bases and J lost 5; bases outside the gene matches: 9. The CDR3 is 15 residues long. The germline CDR1 and CDR2 sequences are MGHRA and YSYEKL. The CDR3 protein is CASSLGRGQWETQYF. The CDR3, as DNA: TGCGCCAGCAGCCTTGGCAGGGGGCAGTGGGAGACCCAGTACTTC.

This chain joins TRBV2 and TRBJ1-6; D uncertain. The V and J ends lost 0 bases and 9 bases respectively, with 12 bases between them. This CDR3 is built from 15 residues. Germline CDR1 SNHLY, CDR2 FYNNEI. The chain's CDR3 is CASSEARVVGSPLHF. CDR3 DNA: TGTGCCAGCAGTGAAGCAAGGGTTGTTGGTTCACCCCTCCACTTT.

The chain is built from TRBV2 and TRBJ1-5; no clear D. Germline V gene sequence: CDR1 SNHLY, CDR2 FYNNEI. The CDR3 length is 15 residues. V was trimmed by 4 bases and J by 2 bases, leaving 12 bases between them. This CDR3 reads CASSGAGMGNQPQHF. The CDR3 DNA is TGTGCCAGCAGTGGGGCAGGAATGGGCAATCAGCCCCAGCATTTT.

The rearrangement joins TRBV18 to TRBJ1-2; 12 bases fit TRBD1. J gave up 4 bases and V 6 bases, and 6 bases lay outside the gene matches. The CDR3 runs 15 residues. Germline CDR1 is KGHSH and CDR2 is LQKENI. CDR3 protein: CASSPGQGAPYGYTF. The CDR3 DNA is TGTGCCAGCTCGCCGGGACAGGGGGCTCCCTATGGCTACACCTTC.

This CDR3 is CASSELYSPLHF. The DNA for the CDR3 is TGCGCCAGCAGTGAACTCTATTCACCCCTCCACTTT. This chain links TRBV10-2 with TRBJ1-6; unclear D gene. This CDR3 comprises 12 residues. The V end was cut by 3 bases, the J end by 8 bases, with 5 bases between. Germline CDR1 reads WSHSY; CDR2 reads SAAADI.

The chain combines TRBV29-1 with TRBJ2-5, with 12 bases lining up with TRBD1. Germline assignment: CDR1 SQVTM and CDR2 ANQGSEA. With V trimmed by 8 bases and J by 7 bases, 8 bases remained unmatched. This CDR3 contains 13 residues. CDR3 region: CSLSPGQGATQYF. CDR3 in DNA: TGCAGCCTAAGTCCGGGACAGGGGGCGACCCAGTACTTC.

V usage is TRBV5-6 and J usage is TRBJ2-1, with 11 bases fitting TRBD2. Germline CDR1 reads SGHDT; CDR2 reads YYEEEE. The V and J ends lost 4 bases and 7 bases, in that order; junction bases with no gene match: 7. The CDR3 is 15 amino acids. The chain's CDR3 is CASSLTSGGENEQFF. Here the CDR3 DNA reads TGTGCCAGCAGCCTCACTAGCGGGGGTGAAAATGAGCAGTTCTTC.